These 24 T cell receptor beta chains were sequenced from one sample in a study of OX40 agonist ivuxolimab in advanced cancers. Some clones are missing from TCRdb's copy, which holds only in-frame ones; the method was immunoSEQ multiplex PCR. The sample has around 140,000 clones, 90% seen once; the top ten hold roughly 1.1%. Sequences were derived from CD4+ or CD8+ T cells sorted from blood, sampled in a trial of the OX40 agonist ivuxolimab. These receptors all stem from an adult with an advanced solid tumor such as melanoma, head and neck, liver or kidney cancer.

The chain is built from TRBV6-5 and TRBJ2-3; 9 bases are a match to TRBD2. After removal of 4 bases from V and 6 bases from J, the junction contained 5 bases not matched to a gene. From germline, CDR1 is MNHEY and CDR2 SVGAGI. The CDR3 extends over 14 amino acids. The CDR3: CASSFLAGMDTQYF. As DNA, the CDR3 is TGTGCCAGCAGTTTTCTAGCGGGAATGGATACGCAGTATTTT.

The CDR3 loop reads CASSPRGATKNIQYF. CDR3 DNA: TGTGCCAGCAGTCCGAGGGGGGCGACCAAAAACATTCAGTACTTC. The chain combines TRBV28 with TRBJ2-4; D could derive from TRBD1 or TRBD2 (6 bases each). CDR3 size: 15 residues. V was trimmed by 5 bases and J by 2 bases, leaving 13 bases between them. Per germline, CDR1 MDHEN and CDR2 SYDVKM.

The chain carries TRBV5-5 and TRBJ2-7; TRBD2 agrees at 8 bases. The CDR3 is 16 amino acids. Germline CDR1 is SGHKS and CDR2 is YYEKEE (reference sequence). With V trimmed by 4 bases and J by 0 bases, 9 bases remained unmatched. The CDR3 is CASSRRGSGSSYEQYF. The CDR3 DNA sequence: TGTGCCAGCAGCCGCAGAGGGAGCGGGAGCTCCTACGAGCAGTACTTC.

V and J are TRBV30 and TRBJ2-7; 9 bases are a match to TRBD2. J gave up 5 bases and V 2 bases, and 13 bases lay outside the gene matches. Germline V gives CDR1 GTSNPN, CDR2 SVGIG (reference sequence). The CDR3 extends over 16 amino acids. The CDR3 nucleotides read TGTGCCTGGAGTCCGGGTCTCGCGGGAGGGCCCGACGAGCAGTACTTC. It yields the protein CAWSPGLAGGPDEQYF.

Only one count was recorded for this clone. The J gene is TRBJ2-5, the V gene TRBV6-5; possible D gene TRBD2, 6 bases. CDR3 length: 15 residues. Germline V gives CDR1 MNHEY, CDR2 SVGAGI. Trimming left V 2 bases short and J 10 bases short, with 20 bases between. This CDR3 reads CASSYMVGSRGDQYF. In nucleotides, the CDR3 is TGTGCCAGCAGTTACATGGTCGGCAGTCGCGGGGACCAGTACTTC.

This clone was seen a single time. The V and J genes are TRBV6-1 and TRBJ2-3, with TRBD2 identical over 11 bases. The ends lost 6 bases at V and 4 bases at J; junction bases unmatched: 12. CDR3 length equals 17 residues. The germline CDR1 and CDR2 sequences are MNHNS and SASEGT. This chain's CDR3 is CASSESRIAGGADTQYF. In DNA, the CDR3 is TGTGCCAGCAGCGAAAGTAGGATAGCGGGAGGGGCAGATACGCAGTATTTT.

The chain employs TRBV6-5 and TRBJ1-5; perhaps TRBD1 as D (6 bases). Deletions cut 2 bases from V and 3 bases from J, with 14 bases between. Germline V gene data show CDR1 as MNHEY and CDR2 as SVGAGI. This CDR3 comprises 16 residues. CDR3 protein: CASSYGPGANNQPQHF. DNA of the CDR3: TGTGCCAGCAGTTACGGTCCGGGGGCGAACAATCAGCCCCAGCATTTT.

V is TRBV2 and J is TRBJ2-3; 13 bases are shared with TRBD2. Germline trimming cut 8 bases from V and 2 bases from J; bases unmatched to any gene: 4. This CDR3 comprises 15 residues. Looked up from germline, CDR1 is SNHLY and CDR2 is FYNNEI. The CDR3 DNA reads TGTGCCAGCGTAGGGACTAGCGGGATCACAGATACGCAGTATTTT. Its translation is CASVGTSGITDTQYF.

This sequence joins TRBV14 and TRBJ2-5, with D perhaps matching TRBD2 (5 bases). The CDR3 is 12 amino acids. Germline V gene lookup returns CDR1 SGHDN and CDR2 FVKESK. V was clipped by 1 base and J by 7 bases, with 7 bases between them. The CDR3 sequence: CASSQAEGTQYF. DNA of the CDR3: TGTGCCAGCAGCCAAGCCGAGGGGACCCAGTACTTC.

V and J are TRBV2 and TRBJ1-1; D gene ambiguous. The length of the CDR3 is 13 residues. The V gene lost 5 bases and the J gene lost 0 bases, with 7 bases spanning the gap. Germline CDR1 and CDR2: SNHLY and FYNNEI. CDR3 nucleotides: TGTGCCAGCAGTTTGACACTGAACACTGAAGCTTTCTTT. Residues: CASSLTLNTEAFF.

The chain uses TRBV19 and TRBJ1-2; TRBD1 matches 7 bases. V was pared by 5 bases and J by 0 bases, with 9 bases of the junction left unmatched. CDR1 and CDR2 from the germline V gene are LNHDA and SQIVND (reference sequence). The CDR3 totals 16 residues. CDR3 region: CASSPQTGRANYGYTF. Here the CDR3 DNA reads TGTGCCAGTAGTCCCCAGACAGGGAGAGCTAACTATGGCTACACCTTC.

The chain couples TRBV7-9 to TRBJ1-4; the D gene is possibly TRBD1 (5 bases). Germline V CDR1 and CDR2: SEHNR, FQNEAQ (reference sequence). V lost 0 bases and J lost 7, with 18 bases in between. The CDR3 loop spans 17 amino acids. Here the CDR3 reads CASSLAQGGLGVEKLFF. In DNA form, the CDR3 reads TGTGCCAGCAGCTTAGCGCAGGGAGGGCTTGGAGTTGAAAAACTGTTTTTT.

The rearrangement uses TRBV5-4 and TRBJ2-7; 8 bases match TRBD2. The CDR3 loop spans 16 amino acids. Germline loops: CDR1 SGHNT, CDR2 YYREEE (reference sequence). V was pared by 5 bases and J by 5 bases, with 15 bases of the junction left unmatched. CDR3 sequence (DNA): TGTGCCAGCAGGCCGCTTATTAGCGGGATTCCGGACGAGCAGTACTTC. It is translated as CASRPLISGIPDEQYF. Combining the CDR3 with reference TRBV5-4 and TRBJ2-7 gives the whole variable domain ETGVTQSPTHLIKTRGQQVTLRCSSQSGHNTVSWYQQALGQGPQFIFQYYREEENGRGNFPPRFSGLQFPNYSSELNVNALELDDSALYLCASRPLISGIPDEQYFGPGTRLTVT.

Details on this clone: Because the CDR3's place on the DNA is in doubt, the DNA is left out and the CDR3 is given as listed by TCRdb. The chain has TRBV15 and TRBJ2-7; the DNA was not compared with TRBD2, the D call given in the table. Germline values: CDR1 LNHNV, CDR2 YYDKDF (reference sequence). From its first to its last residue, the CDR3 has 18 amino acids. This CDR3 reads CATSRDSSGRAGTYEQYF.

This rearrangement joins TRBV5-1 to TRBJ2-1; 13 bases align to TRBD2. The junction had 13 bases not matched to a gene; V was cut back by 8 bases and J by 2 bases. CDR3 size: 18 residues. CDR1 SGHRS and CDR2 YFSETQ come from the germline V gene. As DNA, the CDR3 is TGCGCCAGTGGCCCGGGACTAGCGGGACTTGGTCCCTACAATGAGCAGTTCTTC. It codes for CASGPGLAGLGPYNEQFF.

The chain employs TRBV11-2 and TRBJ2-3; D gene uncertain. V was pared by 2 bases and J by 2 bases, with 11 bases between. Germline assignment: CDR1 SGHAT and CDR2 FQNNGV. CDR3 length equals 15 residues. CDR3 region: CASSLFSQYTDTQYF. The CDR3 region has the DNA TGTGCCAGCAGCTTATTTAGCCAATACACAGATACGCAGTATTTT.

The genes are TRBV27 and TRBJ2-1; D is perhaps TRBD1 (5 bases). The V end lost 3 bases, the J end lost 9 bases, and 15 bases lay between the germline ends. Germline V gene data show CDR1 as MNHEY and CDR2 as SMNVEV (reference sequence). CDR3 size: 14 residues. CDR3 loop: CASSLQGLDLEQFF. The CDR3 coding sequence is TGTGCCAGCAGTTTGCAGGGTCTTGATCTTGAGCAGTTCTTC.

CDR3 loop: CAWSRTDRGNNQPQHF. The CDR3 region has the DNA TGTGCCTGGAGCCGCACCGACAGGGGTAACAATCAGCCCCAGCATTTT. The J gene is TRBJ1-5, the V gene TRBV30; TRBD1 matches 8 bases. This CDR3 is 16 amino acids long. The trim removed 3 bases at V and 3 bases at J, leaving 10 bases unmatched. The germline V gene encodes CDR1 GTSNPN and CDR2 SVGIG (reference sequence).

The V call is TRBV19, the J call TRBJ1-1; a possible D gene is TRBD1 (6 bases). The germline gives CDR1 LNHDA, CDR2 SQIVND (reference sequence). The V and J ends lost 9 bases and 0 bases respectively, with 14 bases between them. The CDR3 runs 14 residues. CDR3 nucleotide sequence: TGTGCCAGCACCTACAGGGTAATGAACACTGAAGCTTTCTTT. Its translation is CASTYRVMNTEAFF. The complete variable domain, with remaining parts taken from reference TRBV19 and TRBJ1-1, reads DGGITQSPKYLFRKEGQNVTLSCEQNLNHDAMYWYRQDPGQGLRLIYYSQIVNDFQKGDIAEGYSVSREKKESFPLTVTSAQKNPTAFYLCASTYRVMNTEAFFGQGTRLTVV.

This sequence joins TRBV7-2 and TRBJ2-1; no reliable D call. Germline loops: CDR1 SGHTA, CDR2 FQGNSA. Between the trimmed V and J ends, which lost 4 bases and 5 bases, there was a span of 15 bases. CDR3 length: 15 amino acids. CDR3 bases: TGTGCCAGCAGCTCCGCGGTGGGAACTAACAATGAGCAGTTCTTC. Amino acids: CASSSAVGTNNEQFF.

The V gene is TRBV6-5, the J gene TRBJ1-5; TRBD1 matches at 9 bases. CDR1 and CDR2 (germline): MNHEY, SVGAGI. Trimming removed 2 bases from V and 4 bases from J; junction bases left unmatched: 6. The CDR3 runs to 16 residues. The chain's CDR3 is CASSYEQGASNQPQHF. CDR3 coding DNA: TGTGCCAGCAGTTACGAACAGGGGGCATCAAATCAGCCCCAGCATTTT.

The chain links TRBV28 to TRBJ2-7, with no clear D. The V and J ends lost 2 bases and 0 bases respectively, with 5 bases between them. The CDR3 is 13 amino acids. Germline CDR1 MDHEN, CDR2 SYDVKM. The CDR3 reads CASSLGISYEQYF. The CDR3 bases are TGTGCCAGCAGTTTAGGAATCTCCTACGAGCAGTACTTC.

The gene calls are TRBV5-1 and TRBJ2-5; tentatively, D is TRBD1 (6 bases). The V end lost 0 bases, the J end lost 2 bases, and 14 bases lay between the germline ends. Germline V gene data show CDR1 as SGHRS and CDR2 as YFSETQ. CDR3 length: 16 amino acids. CDR3 sequence (DNA): TGCGCCAGCAGCTTGGGGGGAAGGGGGAATCAAGAGACCCAGTACTTC. Translating it yields CASSLGGRGNQETQYF.

The V call is TRBV4-1, the J call TRBJ2-5, with D maybe TRBD2 (5 bases). V gave up 0 bases and J gave up 5 bases, with 10 bases separating them. This CDR3 contains 14 residues. Germline V gene data show CDR1 as MGHRA and CDR2 as YSYEKL. CDR3 DNA sequence: TGCGCCAGCAGCCAAGATCCACTAGAGGAGACCCAGTACTTC. Protein sequence: CASSQDPLEETQYF.